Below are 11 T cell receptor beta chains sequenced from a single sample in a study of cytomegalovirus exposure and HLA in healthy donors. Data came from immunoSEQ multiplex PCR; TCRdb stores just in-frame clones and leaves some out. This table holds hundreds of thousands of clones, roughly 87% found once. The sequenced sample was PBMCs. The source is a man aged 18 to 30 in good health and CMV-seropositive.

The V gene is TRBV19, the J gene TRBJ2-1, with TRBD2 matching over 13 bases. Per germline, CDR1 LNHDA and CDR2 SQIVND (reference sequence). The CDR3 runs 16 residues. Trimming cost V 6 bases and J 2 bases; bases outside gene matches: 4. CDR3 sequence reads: CASSGTSGVTYNEQFF. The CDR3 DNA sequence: TGTGCCAGTAGCGGGACTAGCGGGGTAACCTACAATGAGCAGTTCTTC.

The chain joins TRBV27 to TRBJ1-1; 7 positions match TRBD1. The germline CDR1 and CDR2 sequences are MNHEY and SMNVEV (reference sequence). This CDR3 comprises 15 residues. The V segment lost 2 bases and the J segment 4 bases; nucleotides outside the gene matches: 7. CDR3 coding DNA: TGTGCCAGCAGTTTAGACAGGGTAAGGGGCACTGAAGCTTTCTTT. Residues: CASSLDRVRGTEAFF.

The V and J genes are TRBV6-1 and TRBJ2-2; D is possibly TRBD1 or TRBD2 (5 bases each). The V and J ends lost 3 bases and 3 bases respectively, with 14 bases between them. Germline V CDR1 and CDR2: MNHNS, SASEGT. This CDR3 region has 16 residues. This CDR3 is CASSDIPGAYTGELFF. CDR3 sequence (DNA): TGTGCCAGCAGTGACATACCCGGGGCCTACACCGGGGAGCTGTTTTTT.

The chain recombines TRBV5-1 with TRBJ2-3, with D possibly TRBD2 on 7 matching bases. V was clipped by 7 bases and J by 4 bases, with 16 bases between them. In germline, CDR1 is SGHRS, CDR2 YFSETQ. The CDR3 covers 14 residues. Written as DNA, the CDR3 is TGCGCCAGCGGGGGGCGGGAGCGCCCAGATACGCAGTATTTT. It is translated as CASGGRERPDTQYF.

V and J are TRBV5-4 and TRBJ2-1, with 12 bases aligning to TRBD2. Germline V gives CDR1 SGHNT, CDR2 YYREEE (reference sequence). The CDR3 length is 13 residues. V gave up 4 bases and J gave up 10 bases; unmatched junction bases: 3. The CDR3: CASSGGLAGEQFF. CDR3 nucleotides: TGTGCCAGCAGCGGAGGACTAGCGGGGGAGCAGTTCTTC.

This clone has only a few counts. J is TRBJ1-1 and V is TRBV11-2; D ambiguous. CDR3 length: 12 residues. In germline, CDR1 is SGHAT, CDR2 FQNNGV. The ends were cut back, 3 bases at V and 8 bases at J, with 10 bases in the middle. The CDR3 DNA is TGTGCCAGCAGCTTTTCGCCTCTAGAAGCTTTCTTT. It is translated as CASSFSPLEAFF.

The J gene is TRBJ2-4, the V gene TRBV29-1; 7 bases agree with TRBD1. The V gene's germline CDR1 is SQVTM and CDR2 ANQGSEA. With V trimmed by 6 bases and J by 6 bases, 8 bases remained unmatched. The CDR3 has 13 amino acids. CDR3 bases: TGCAGCGTAAACAGGGGCGTGGGAAACATTCAGTACTTC. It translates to CSVNRGVGNIQYF. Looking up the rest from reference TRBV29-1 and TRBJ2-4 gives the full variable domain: SAVISQKPSRDICQRGTSLTIQCQVDSQVTMMFWYRQQPGQSLTLIATANQGSEATYESGFVIDKFPISRPNLTFSTLTVSNMSPEDSSIYLCSVNRGVGNIQYFGAGTRLSVL.

CDR3 nucleotides: TGCGCCAGCAGCCTGCGGGACAGCCAAGAGACCCAGTACTTC. It yields the protein CASSLRDSQETQYF. The chain couples TRBV4-3 to TRBJ2-5; perhaps TRBD1 as D (7 bases). This CDR3 contains 14 residues. V was clipped by 4 bases and J by 1 base, with 10 bases between them. From germline, CDR1 is LGHNA and CDR2 YSLEER.

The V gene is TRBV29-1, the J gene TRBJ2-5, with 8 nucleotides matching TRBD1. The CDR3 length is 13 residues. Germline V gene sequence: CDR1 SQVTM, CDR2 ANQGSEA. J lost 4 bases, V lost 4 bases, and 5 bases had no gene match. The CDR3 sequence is CSVGQGMGETQYF. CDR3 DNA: TGCAGCGTTGGACAGGGGATGGGAGAGACCCAGTACTTC.

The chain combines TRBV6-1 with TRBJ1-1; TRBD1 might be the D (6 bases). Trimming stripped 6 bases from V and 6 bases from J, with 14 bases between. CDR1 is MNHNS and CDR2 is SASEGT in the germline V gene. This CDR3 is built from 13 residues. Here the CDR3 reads CASRFRGAPEAFF. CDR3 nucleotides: TGTGCCAGCAGGTTTCGGGGGGCCCCTGAAGCTTTCTTT.

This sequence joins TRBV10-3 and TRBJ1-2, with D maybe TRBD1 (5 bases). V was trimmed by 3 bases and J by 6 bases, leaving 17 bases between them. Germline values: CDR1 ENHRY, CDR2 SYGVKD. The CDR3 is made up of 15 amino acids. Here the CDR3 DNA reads TGTGCCATCAGTGACTTAGAGGGCAGGGAAAATGGCTACACCTTC. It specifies CAISDLEGRENGYTF.